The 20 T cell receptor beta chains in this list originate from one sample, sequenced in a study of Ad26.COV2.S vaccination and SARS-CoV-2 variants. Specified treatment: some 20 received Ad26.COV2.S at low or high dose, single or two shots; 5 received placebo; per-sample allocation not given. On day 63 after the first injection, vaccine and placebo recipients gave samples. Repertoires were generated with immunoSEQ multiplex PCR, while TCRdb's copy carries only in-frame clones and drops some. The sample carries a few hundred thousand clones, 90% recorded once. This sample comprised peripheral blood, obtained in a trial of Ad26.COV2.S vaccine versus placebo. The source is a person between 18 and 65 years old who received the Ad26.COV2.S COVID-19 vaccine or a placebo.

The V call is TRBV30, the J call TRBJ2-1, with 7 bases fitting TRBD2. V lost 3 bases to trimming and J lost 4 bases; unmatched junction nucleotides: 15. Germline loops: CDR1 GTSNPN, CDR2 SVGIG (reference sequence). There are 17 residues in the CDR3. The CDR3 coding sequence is TGTGCCTGGAGCCCTGGGGGGGGTAGCGGGCTTTACAATGAGCAGTTCTTC. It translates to CAWSPGGGSGLYNEQFF.

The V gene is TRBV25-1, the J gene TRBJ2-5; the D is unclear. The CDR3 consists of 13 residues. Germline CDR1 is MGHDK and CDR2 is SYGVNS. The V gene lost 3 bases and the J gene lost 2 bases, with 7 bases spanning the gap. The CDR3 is CASSERQQETQYF. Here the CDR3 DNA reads TGTGCCAGCAGTGAGCGGCAGCAAGAGACCCAGTACTTC.

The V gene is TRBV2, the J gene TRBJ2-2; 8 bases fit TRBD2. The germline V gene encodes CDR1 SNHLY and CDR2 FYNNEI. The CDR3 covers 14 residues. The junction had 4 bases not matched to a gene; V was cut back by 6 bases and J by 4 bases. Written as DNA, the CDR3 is TGTGCCAGCAGCGCTAGCGGGCCCACCGGGGAGCTGTTTTTT. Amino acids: CASSASGPTGELFF.

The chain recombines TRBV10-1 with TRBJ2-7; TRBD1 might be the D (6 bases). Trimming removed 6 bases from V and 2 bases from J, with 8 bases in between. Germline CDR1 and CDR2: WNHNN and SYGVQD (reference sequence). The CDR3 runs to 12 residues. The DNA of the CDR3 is TGCGCCAGCAGGGACAGTCCCTACGAGCAGTACTTC. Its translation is CASRDSPYEQYF.

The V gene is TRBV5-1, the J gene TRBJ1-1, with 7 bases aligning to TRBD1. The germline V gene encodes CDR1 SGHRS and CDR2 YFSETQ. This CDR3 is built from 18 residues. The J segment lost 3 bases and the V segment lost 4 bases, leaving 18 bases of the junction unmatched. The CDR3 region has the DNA TGCGCCAGCAGCCGAATCACAGGGGCAATCCTCGTAGACACTGAAGCTTTCTTT. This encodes CASSRITGAILVDTEAFF.

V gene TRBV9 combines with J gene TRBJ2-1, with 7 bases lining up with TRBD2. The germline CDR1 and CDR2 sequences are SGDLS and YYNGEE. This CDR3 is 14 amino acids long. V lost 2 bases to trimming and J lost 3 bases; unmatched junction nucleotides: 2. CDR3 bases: TGTGCCAGCAGCGTCGGGACTAACTACAATGAGCAGTTCTTC. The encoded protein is CASSVGTNYNEQFF.

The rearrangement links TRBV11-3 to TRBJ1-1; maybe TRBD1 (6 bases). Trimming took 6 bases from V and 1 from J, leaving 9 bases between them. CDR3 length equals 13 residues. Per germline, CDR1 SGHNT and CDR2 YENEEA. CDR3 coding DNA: TGTGCCAGCAGTCTACAGGGGAACACTGAAGCTTTCTTT. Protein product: CASSLQGNTEAFF.

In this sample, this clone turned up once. CDR3: CSALRDWGQFF. CDR3 bases: TGCAGTGCGCTCCGGGACTGGGGACAGTTCTTC. This chain links TRBV20-1 with TRBJ2-1; TRBD2 might be the D (6 bases). The CDR3 spans 11 residues. Trimming took 6 bases from V and 13 from J, leaving 16 bases between them. Germline CDR1 reads DFQATT; CDR2 reads SNEGSKA (reference sequence).

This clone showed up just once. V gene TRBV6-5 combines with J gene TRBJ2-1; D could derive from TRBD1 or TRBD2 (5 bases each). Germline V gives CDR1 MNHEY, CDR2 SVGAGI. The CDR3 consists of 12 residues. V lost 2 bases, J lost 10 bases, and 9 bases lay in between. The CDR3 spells CASSYPRGEQFF. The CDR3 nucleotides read TGTGCCAGCAGTTACCCGAGGGGAGAGCAGTTCTTC.

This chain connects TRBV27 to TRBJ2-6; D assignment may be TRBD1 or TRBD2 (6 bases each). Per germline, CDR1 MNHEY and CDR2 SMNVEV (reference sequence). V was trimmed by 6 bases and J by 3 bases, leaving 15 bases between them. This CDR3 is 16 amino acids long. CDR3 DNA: TGTGCCAGCAGAAAACAAGGGGGGCTTGGGGCCAACGTCCTGACTTTC. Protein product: CASRKQGGLGANVLTF.

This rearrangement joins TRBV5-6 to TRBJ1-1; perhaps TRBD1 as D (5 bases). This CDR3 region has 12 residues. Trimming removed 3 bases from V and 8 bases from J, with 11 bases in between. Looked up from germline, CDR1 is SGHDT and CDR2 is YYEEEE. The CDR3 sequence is CASSSGTFEAFF. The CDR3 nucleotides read TGTGCCAGCAGCTCCGGGACTTTCGAAGCTTTCTTT.

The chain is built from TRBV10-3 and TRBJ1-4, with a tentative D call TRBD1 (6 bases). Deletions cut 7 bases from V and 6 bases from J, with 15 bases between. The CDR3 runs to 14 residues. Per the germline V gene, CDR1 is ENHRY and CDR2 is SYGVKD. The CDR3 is CAIKGGLDDEKLFF. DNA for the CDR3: TGTGCCATCAAGGGGGGGCTTGACGATGAAAAACTGTTTTTT.

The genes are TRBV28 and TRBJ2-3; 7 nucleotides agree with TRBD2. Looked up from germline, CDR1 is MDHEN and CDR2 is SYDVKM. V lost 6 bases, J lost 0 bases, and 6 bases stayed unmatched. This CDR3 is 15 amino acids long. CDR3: CASRNIAGSTDTQYF. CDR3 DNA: TGTGCCAGCAGAAATATAGCGGGCAGCACAGATACGCAGTATTTT.

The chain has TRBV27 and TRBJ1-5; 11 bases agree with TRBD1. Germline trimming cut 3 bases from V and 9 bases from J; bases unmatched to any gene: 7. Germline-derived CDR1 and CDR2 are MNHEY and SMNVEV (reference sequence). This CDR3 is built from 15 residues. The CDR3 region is CASSLTPDRGLPQHF. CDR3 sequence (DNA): TGTGCCAGCAGTTTGACCCCGGACAGGGGGCTGCCCCAGCATTTT.

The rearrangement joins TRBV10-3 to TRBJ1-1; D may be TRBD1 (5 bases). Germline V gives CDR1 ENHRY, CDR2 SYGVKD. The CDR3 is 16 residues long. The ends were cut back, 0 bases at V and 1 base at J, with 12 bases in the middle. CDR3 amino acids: CAISESSGAANTEAFF. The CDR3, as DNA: TGTGCCATCAGTGAGTCGTCCGGGGCGGCGAACACTGAAGCTTTCTTT.

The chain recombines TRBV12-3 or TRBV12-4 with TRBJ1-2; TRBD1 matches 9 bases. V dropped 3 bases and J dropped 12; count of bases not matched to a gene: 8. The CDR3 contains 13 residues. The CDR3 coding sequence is TGTGCCAGCAGTTTCTCATCAGGACAGGGGAACACCTTC. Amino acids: CASSFSSGQGNTF.

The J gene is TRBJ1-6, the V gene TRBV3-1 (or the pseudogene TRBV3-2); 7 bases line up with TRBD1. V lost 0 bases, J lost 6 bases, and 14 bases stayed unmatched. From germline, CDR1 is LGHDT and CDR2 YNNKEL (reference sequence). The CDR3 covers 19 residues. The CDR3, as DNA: TGTGCCAGCAGCCAAGAAGACCCCAGGGGGGCGGGGGGTAATTCACCCCTCCACTTT. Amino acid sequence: CASSQEDPRGAGGNSPLHF.

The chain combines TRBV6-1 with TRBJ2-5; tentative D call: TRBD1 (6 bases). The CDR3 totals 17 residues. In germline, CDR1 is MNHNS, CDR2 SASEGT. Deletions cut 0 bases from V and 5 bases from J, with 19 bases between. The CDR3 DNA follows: TGTGCCAGCAGTGAAGCGGGCAGGGGCTACTCTCTCGAGACCCAGTACTTC. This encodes CASSEAGRGYSLETQYF.

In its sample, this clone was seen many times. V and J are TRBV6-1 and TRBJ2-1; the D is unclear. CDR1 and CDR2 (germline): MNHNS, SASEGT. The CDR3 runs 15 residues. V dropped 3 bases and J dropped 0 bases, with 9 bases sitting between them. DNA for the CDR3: TGTGCCAGCAGTGAGGTAGCTGGCTCCTACAATGAGCAGTTCTTC. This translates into CASSEVAGSYNEQFF.

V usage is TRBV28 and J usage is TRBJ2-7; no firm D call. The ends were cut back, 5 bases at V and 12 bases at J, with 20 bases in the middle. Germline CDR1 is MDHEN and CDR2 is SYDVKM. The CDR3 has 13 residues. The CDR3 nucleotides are TGTGCCAGCAGTCCCGGACGGACGTCGAAGCGGTACTTC. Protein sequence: CASSPGRTSKRYF.